There are many counts of the clone carrying this T cell receptor (beta chain). A single record per CDR3 protein comes from TCRdb applying MiXCR to the 5' RACE reads. The profile shows about 87,000 distinct CDR3 sequences, about 14% of them singletons. This entry belongs to a study of early T cells in non-severe SARS-CoV-2 infection. Turning to the study itself: Bulk RNA from unsorted whole blood was sequenced; chains were unpaired.

V was clipped by 1 base and J by 9 bases, with 7 bases between them. The CDR3 length is 12 residues. Germline V gene data show CDR1 as SGHVS and CDR2 as FQNEAQ. Sequences were obtained from whole blood. The chain carries TRBV7-8 and TRBJ2-4; D gene unclear. The receptor comes from an adult who was a healthcare worker with PCR-confirmed SARS-CoV-2 infection or an uninfected control (not recorded which). CDR3 in amino acids: CASSLGSAIQYF. DNA of the CDR3: TGTGCCAGCAGCTTAGGTAGTGCCATTCAGTACTTC.